This T cell receptor (beta chain) was obtained from a study of blood T cell repertoires in COVID-19 (TCRdb year 2020). For context, the study as a whole: Samples from collaborators originated in the United States, Italy and Spain and spanned both the acute and convalescent phases of COVID-19. The repertoires were released in a freely available public database meant as a resource for research on the immune response to SARS-CoV-2. A de-identified subject ID, COVID-19 status, age in years and sex were almost always included in the sample metadata. The dataset comprised deeply sampled blood TCRbeta repertoires from subjects exposed to, actively infected with, or recovered from COVID-19. The material from the prospective study consisted of cDNA or gDNA derived from T cells, B-cell-depleted T cells, or PBMCs. Where available, HLA class I and class II types were taken from metadata supplied by the sample provider and were not determined by assay-based typing. Samples came from the ongoing ImmuneRACE study (first 160 participants) plus 1,254 subjects from 6 global collaborators.

The collaborating institutions used their own protocols to collect whole blood in K2EDTA tubes. Collaborator samples were shipped for TCRbeta analysis as frozen whole blood, isolated PBMCs, or DNA extracted from either sample type. There are 13 amino acids in the CDR3, from cysteine to phenylalanine inclusive. Only CDR3 DNA is held: 39 bases, read in frame from base 1. The CDR1 and CDR2 encoded by the germline V gene are SGHTA and FQGNSA. The junction shows trimming of 4 bases on V and 11 bases on J, plus 12 bases between the germline ends. TCRbeta CDR3 regions were amplified from genomic DNA using the immunoSEQ Assay, a bias-controlled multiplex PCR. For the original study's pipeline: The number of nucleated cells in each sample was estimated from the amplification of reference gene primers within the assay. To quantify the absolute abundance of each unique TCRbeta CDR3 rearrangement, sequence reads were collapsed and filtered. For each sample, productive Simpson clonality was calculated as the square root of Simpson's diversity index across productive rearrangements. TCRdb retrieved this table from immuneACCESS and kept in-frame rearrangements only. Not all clones are present; in checked studies, unresolved V genes account for under half, and no reason is known for the remainder. Clonal size and the V and J genes are those of that table, whereas D and trimming came from the DNA. In this sample the table shows some 150,000 clones, about 87% of which occur a single time. Under 2.5% of the sample rests with the top ten.

The study at large found these results: Clinical and demographic metadata were provided uncurated, with the amount varying by source and participant.

This clone has only a few counts. Its antigen specificity is not known. The input lacks base qualities; no much larger clone sits a single base away. This receptor was obtained from a man aged 45 to 65 with active COVID-19. Source material: peripheral blood. The chain was built from TRBV7-2 and TRBJ1-6; the best D guess is TRBD1, with 6 bases matching. CDR3 reads: CASSSQGSPPLHF. The DNA sequence is as follows: TGTGCCAGCAGCTCACAGGGATCGCCACCCCTCCACTTT.